This TCR beta chain was sequenced for a study of T cells in Graves' hyperthyroidism and ophthalmopathy. Whole-study results and caveats: The model predicted ophthalmopathy a median around 6 months before onset.

About this clonotype itself: Its antigen is unidentified.

The CDR3 has 14 amino acids. V lost 6 bases to trimming and J lost 4 bases, with 12 bases between them. Germline V CDR1 and CDR2: MDHEN, SYDVKM. Based on clinical symptoms, serum thyroxine and TRAb, thyroid ultrasound and orbital computed tomography, diagnoses were reached. Fresh 10 ml peripheral blood yielded PBMCs. It was RNA transcripts that yielded the amplified TCR beta CDR3 regions. Researchers ran a first-round RT-PCR on the TCR CDR3 using the HTBI primer set. TCRdb independently ran MiXCR on the multiplex PCR reads; one entry per CDR3 protein. The table shows more than 500,000 distinct CDR3 sequences, with about 16% occurring only once.

The sequenced sample was blood. The chain carries TRBV28 and TRBJ1-4; D remains unclear. The receptor's source is a woman aged 25 to 45 with Graves' ophthalmopathy. The CDR3 loop reads CASSGAGINEKLFF. The CDR3 bases are TGTGCCAGCAGCGGAGCTGGGATTAATGAAAAACTGTTTTTT. The entire variable domain, with the rest obtained from reference TRBV28 and TRBJ1-4, is as follows: DVKVTQSSRYLVKRTGEKVFLECVQDMDHENMFWYRQDPGLGLRLIYFSYDVKMKEKGDIPEGYSVSREKKERFSLILESASTNQTSMYLCASSGAGINEKLFFGSGTQLSVL.